This note documents a single T cell receptor beta chain sequence. The primer mix had 60 Vbeta and 13 Jbeta primers. This table comes from immunoSEQ multiplex PCR, and its TCRdb copy is limited to in-frame clones, with some not included. The sample carries roughly 230,000 clones, about three quarters recorded once. The sample belongs to a study of cytomegalovirus exposure and HLA in healthy donors. The germline V gene has CDR1 SGHTA and CDR2 FQGNSA. Losses at the gene ends were 4 bases for V and 4 bases for J; bases not matched to a gene: 9. The CDR3 is made up of 16 amino acids. The rearrangement uses TRBV7-2 and TRBJ1-2, with 10 bases fitting TRBD1. What was sequenced was PBMCs. This receptor was taken from a boy younger than 18 in good health and CMV-seronegative. The CDR3 spells CASSSGTGENVYGYTF. The CDR3 region has the DNA TGTGCCAGCAGCTCGGGGACAGGGGAAAATGTCTATGGCTACACCTTC.